The 2 T cell receptor beta chains presented below share a single source sample, sequenced in a study of blood T cell repertoires in COVID-19 (dated by TCRdb to 2018 to 2020). Libraries were built with the immunoSEQ multiplex PCR assay. The clones in this table, taken by TCRdb from immuneACCESS, are in-frame only. Not every clone is retained; where verified, under half of the shortfall comes from an unresolved V gene, and the cause of the rest is unknown. This sample is represented by almost 20,000 clones; less than 85% of them were singletons. The top ten constitute roughly 56% of the sample. Sequences were obtained from peripheral blood. The source is an elderly man with acute or convalescent COVID-19.

This chain connects TRBV24-1 to TRBJ2-3; D perhaps matches TRBD1 (5 bases). The germline V gene encodes CDR1 KGHDR and CDR2 SFDVKD. V was trimmed by 1 base and J by 1 base, leaving 11 bases between them. This CDR3 has 16 residues. CDR3 nucleotide sequence: TGTGCCACCAGTGATTTAAGGGGCTCCCGCACAGATACGCAGTATTTT. This sequence encodes CATSDLRGSRTDTQYF.

This clone was counted between two and nine times. The rearrangement uses TRBV15 and TRBJ2-7; 7 nucleotides match TRBD1. This CDR3 region has 13 residues. CDR1 and CDR2 from the germline V gene are LNHNV and YYDKDF (reference sequence). V dropped 4 bases and J dropped 4; count of bases not matched to a gene: 4. DNA for the CDR3: TGTGCCACCAGCACAAACAGGGGTTACGAGCAGTACGTC. As protein: CATSTNRGYEQYV.